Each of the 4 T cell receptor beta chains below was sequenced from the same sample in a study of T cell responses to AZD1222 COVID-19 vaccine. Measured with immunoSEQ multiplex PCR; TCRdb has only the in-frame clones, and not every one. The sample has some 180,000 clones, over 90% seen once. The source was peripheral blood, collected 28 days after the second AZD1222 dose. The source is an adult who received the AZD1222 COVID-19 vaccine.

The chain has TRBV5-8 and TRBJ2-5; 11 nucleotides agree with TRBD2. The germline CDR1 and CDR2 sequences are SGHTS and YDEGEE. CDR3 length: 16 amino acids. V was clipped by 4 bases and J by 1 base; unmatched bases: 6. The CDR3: CASSTRLAGFQETQYF. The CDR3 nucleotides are TGTGCCAGCAGCACCCGACTAGCGGGATTCCAAGAGACCCAGTACTTC.

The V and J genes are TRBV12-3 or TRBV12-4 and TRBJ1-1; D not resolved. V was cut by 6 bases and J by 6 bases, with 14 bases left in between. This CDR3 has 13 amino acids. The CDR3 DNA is TGTGCCAGCAGCCCCCAGGAAGGCTCTGAAGCTTTCTTT. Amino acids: CASSPQEGSEAFF.

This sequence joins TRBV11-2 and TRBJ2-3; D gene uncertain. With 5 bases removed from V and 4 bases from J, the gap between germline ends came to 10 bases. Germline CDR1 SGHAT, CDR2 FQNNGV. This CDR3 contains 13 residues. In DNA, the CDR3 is TGTGCCAGCAGCCAAAGTGGGGCAGATACGCAGTATTTT. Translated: CASSQSGADTQYF. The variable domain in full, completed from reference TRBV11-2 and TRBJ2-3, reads EAGVAQSPRYKIIEKRQSVAFWCNPISGHATLYWYQQILGQGPKLLIQFQNNGVVDDSQLPKDRFSAERLKGVDSTLKIQPAKLEDSAVYLCASSQSGADTQYFGPGTRLTVL.

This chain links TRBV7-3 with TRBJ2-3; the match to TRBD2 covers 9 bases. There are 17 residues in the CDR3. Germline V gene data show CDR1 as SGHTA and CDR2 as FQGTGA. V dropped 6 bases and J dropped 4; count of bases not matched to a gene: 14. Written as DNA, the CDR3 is TGTGCCAGCAGTCCCGCTCTTCTAGCGGGGATCGCAGATACGCAGTATTTT. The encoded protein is CASSPALLAGIADTQYF.